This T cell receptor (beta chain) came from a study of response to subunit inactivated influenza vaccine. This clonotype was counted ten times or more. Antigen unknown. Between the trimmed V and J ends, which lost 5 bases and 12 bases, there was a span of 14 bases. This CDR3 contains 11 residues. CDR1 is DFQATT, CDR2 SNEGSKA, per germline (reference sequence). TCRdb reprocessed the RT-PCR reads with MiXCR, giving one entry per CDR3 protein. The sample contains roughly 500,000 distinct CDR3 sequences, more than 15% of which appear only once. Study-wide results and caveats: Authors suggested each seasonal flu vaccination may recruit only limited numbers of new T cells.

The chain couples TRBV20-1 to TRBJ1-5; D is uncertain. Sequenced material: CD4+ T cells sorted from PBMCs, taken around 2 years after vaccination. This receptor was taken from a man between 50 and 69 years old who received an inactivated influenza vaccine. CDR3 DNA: TGCAGTGCTGAGACTGAGCGGGTCCAGCATTTT. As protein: CSAETERVQHF.